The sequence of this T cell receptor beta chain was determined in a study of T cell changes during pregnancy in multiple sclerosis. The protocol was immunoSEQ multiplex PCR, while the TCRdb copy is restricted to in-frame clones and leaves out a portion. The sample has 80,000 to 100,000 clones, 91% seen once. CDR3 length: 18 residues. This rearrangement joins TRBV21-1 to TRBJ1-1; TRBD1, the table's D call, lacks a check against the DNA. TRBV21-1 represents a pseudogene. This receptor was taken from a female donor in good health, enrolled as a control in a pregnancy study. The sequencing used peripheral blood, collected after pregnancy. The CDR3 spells CASSTPPGQGTKNVRAFF. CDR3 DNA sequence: TGTGCCAGCAGCACCCCCCCGGGACAGGGGACGAAGAACGTGAGGGCTTTCTTT.